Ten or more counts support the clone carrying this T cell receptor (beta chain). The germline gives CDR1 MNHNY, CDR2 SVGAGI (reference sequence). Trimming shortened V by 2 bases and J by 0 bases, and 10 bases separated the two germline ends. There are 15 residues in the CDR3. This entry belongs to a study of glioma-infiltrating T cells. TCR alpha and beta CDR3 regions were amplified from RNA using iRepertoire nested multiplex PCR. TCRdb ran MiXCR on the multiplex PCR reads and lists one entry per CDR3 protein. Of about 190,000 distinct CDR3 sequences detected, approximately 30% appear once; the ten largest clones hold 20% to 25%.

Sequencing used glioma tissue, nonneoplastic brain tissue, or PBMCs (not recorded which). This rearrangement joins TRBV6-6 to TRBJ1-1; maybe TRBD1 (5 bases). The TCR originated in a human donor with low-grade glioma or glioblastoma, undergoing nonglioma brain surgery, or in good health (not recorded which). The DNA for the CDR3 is TGTGCCAGCAGTTACGATCGGACAATGAACACTGAAGCTTTCTTT. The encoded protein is CASSYDRTMNTEAFF.